This entry lists 10 T cell receptor beta chains sequenced from one sample in a study of blood T cell repertoires in COVID-19. The repertoire was sequenced with immunoSEQ multiplex PCR; TCRdb's copy has only in-frame clones and lacks some. The profile shows 250,000 or so clones, 80% to 95% of them singletons. The sequenced sample consisted of PBMCs or T cells enriched from blood (not recorded which). Source of these receptors: a man aged 40-49 years who had been exposed to COVID-19.

J is TRBJ1-5 and V is TRBV28, with unresolved D. The CDR3 is made up of 15 amino acids. V lost 3 bases and J lost 2, with 11 bases in between. Germline V CDR1 and CDR2: MDHEN, SYDVKM. CDR3 residues: CASSFSGRGNQPQHF. As DNA, the CDR3 is TGTGCCAGCAGTTTTAGCGGTCGGGGCAATCAGCCCCAGCATTTT.

The chain has TRBV28 and TRBJ1-2; TRBD1 might be the D (5 bases). The CDR3 consists of 15 residues. Per germline, CDR1 MDHEN and CDR2 SYDVKM. Trimming took off 8 bases at V and 2 bases at J, with 18 bases between the two ends. CDR3 protein: CASRTGLLRNYGYTF. CDR3 nucleotide sequence: TGTGCCAGCCGAACGGGACTCTTAAGGAACTATGGCTACACCTTC.

The V call is TRBV12-5, the J call TRBJ2-1; D gene ambiguous. The V end was cut by 5 bases, the J end by 9 bases, with 14 bases between. CDR3 length equals 13 residues. Germline-derived CDR1 and CDR2 are LGHNT and FRNRAP. CDR3 sequence reads: CASGIDGYGEQFF. For the CDR3, the DNA is TGTGCTAGTGGTATTGACGGGTATGGTGAGCAGTTCTTC.

V usage is TRBV5-1 and J usage is TRBJ2-7; 7 bases are a match to TRBD1. The CDR3 is made up of 12 amino acids. The V gene end was trimmed by 2 bases and the J gene end by 6 bases; junction bases not matched to a gene: 2. Germline lookup yields CDR1 SGHRS and CDR2 YFSETQ. The CDR3: CASSFDRAEQYF. CDR3 DNA sequence: TGCGCCAGCAGCTTCGACAGGGCCGAGCAGTACTTC.

The CDR3 bases are TGCGCCAGCAGCCAGGAGGACTTCACTAGGGTAAAGACCGGGGAGCTGTTTTTT. This gives the protein CASSQEDFTRVKTGELFF. The J gene is TRBJ2-2, the V gene TRBV4-1, with D possibly TRBD2 on 5 matching bases. The CDR3 sequence is 18 residues long. CDR1 MGHRA and CDR2 YSYEKL come from the germline V gene. Trimming cost V 3 bases and J 5 bases, with 22 bases left between them.

This clone was found once. The chain joins TRBV30 to TRBJ2-7; 8 nucleotides align to TRBD1. The length of the CDR3 is 15 residues. With 0 bases clipped from V and 2 bases from J, the junction kept 6 bases outside the gene matches. Germline CDR1 GTSNPN, CDR2 SVGIG (reference sequence). CDR3 DNA: TGTGCCTGGAGTGTGTATGGGACAGGAACCTACGAGCAGTACTTC. Its translation: CAWSVYGTGTYEQYF.

The V and J genes are TRBV2 and TRBJ2-7; 11 positions match TRBD1. CDR3 length: 15 residues. CDR1 SNHLY and CDR2 FYNNEI come from the germline V gene. Trimming took 6 bases from V and 1 from J; bases not matched to a gene: 5. Here the CDR3 reads CASRGTGGESYEQYF. In nucleotides, the CDR3 is TGTGCCAGCAGGGGGACAGGGGGGGAGTCCTACGAGCAGTACTTC.

The rearrangement joins TRBV5-1 to TRBJ2-2; a possible D gene is TRBD2 (5 bases). The CDR3 contains 14 residues. Germline assignment: CDR1 SGHRS and CDR2 YFSETQ. Trimming pared 4 bases from V and 6 bases from J, leaving 13 bases between. The CDR3 loop is CASSRITAAGELFF. The CDR3 coding sequence is TGCGCCAGCAGCCGGATCACAGCGGCCGGGGAGCTGTTTTTT.

The gene calls are TRBV5-1 and TRBJ2-1, with TRBD2 matching 7 bases. J lost 7 bases, V lost 4 bases, and 11 bases had no gene match. This CDR3 contains 15 residues. Germline lookup yields CDR1 SGHRS and CDR2 YFSETQ. CDR3 protein: CASSPGLDSRNEQFF. Here the CDR3 DNA reads TGCGCCAGCAGCCCTGGACTAGATAGTCGGAATGAGCAGTTCTTC.

This clone was recorded once. J is TRBJ1-5 and V is TRBV2, with 7 bases matching TRBD1. The germline V gene encodes CDR1 SNHLY and CDR2 FYNNEI. There are 14 residues in the CDR3. Unmatched junction bases numbered 3, after V lost 7 bases and J lost 0 bases. The CDR3, as DNA: TGTGCCAGCAAGACAGGGAGTAGCAATCAGCCCCAGCATTTT. As protein: CASKTGSSNQPQHF.